This paragraph reports one T cell receptor (beta chain). This sample was taken from a study of blood T cell repertoires in COVID-19. Trimming removed 3 bases at V and 2 bases at J, with 13 bases between. CDR1 and CDR2 from the germline V gene are MGHDK and SYGVNS. The CDR3 spans 15 residues. Per the authors' pipeline: By means of reference gene primer amplification, nucleated cell counts were estimated. Here immunoSEQ multiplex PCR was the method, and the copy in TCRdb shows in-frame clones only, minus some. For V, J and clone size, that table is used; D and trimming come from the DNA. The data show 14,000 to 15,000 clones, with around 87% seen just once and about 18% held by the top ten.

Source material: peripheral blood. The origin of this receptor is a human donor in a cohort sampled during active COVID-19. This chain uses TRBV25-1 with TRBJ2-5; the D gene is possibly TRBD2 (5 bases). CDR3 loop: CASSDPGIFQETQYF. The CDR3 nucleotides are TGTGCCAGCAGTGATCCGGGGATCTTTCAAGAGACCCAGTACTTC.